A single sample is the source of the 5 T cell receptor beta chains below, sequenced in a study of T cells expressing NK-cell markers. TCRdb re-called the 5' RACE reads and catalogs CDR3 proteins one per entry, DNA excluded. The sample table includes some 110,000 distinct CDR3 sequences. The sequencing sample was made of blood T cells: a sorted CD56 or NKG2C T cell subset, CD4+ or CD8+ T cells, or bulk PBMC T cells (not recorded which). Receptor source: a woman between 18 and 75 years old in good health.

The rearrangement links TRBV30 to TRBJ2-5; TCRdb calls TRBD1, which cannot be checked without DNA. The germline CDR1 and CDR2 sequences are GTSNPN and SVGIG (reference sequence). The CDR3 consists of 12 residues. CDR3: CAWGDSQETQYF.

The J gene is TRBJ2-7, the V gene TRBV28; as DNA is missing, the TRBD1 call by TCRdb cannot be tested. CDR3 length: 11 residues. Germline V gene data show CDR1 as MDHEN and CDR2 as SYDVKM. CDR3 protein: CASSGQGEQYF.

The chain carries TRBV20-1 and TRBJ1-2; without DNA, the TCRdb call of TRBD1 cannot be checked. This CDR3 comprises 12 residues. From germline, CDR1 is DFQATT and CDR2 SNEGSKA (reference sequence). CDR3 region: CSASTGNYGYTF.

The chain employs TRBV7-2 and TRBJ2-1; TCRdb outputs TRBD1, but without DNA this stays unchecked. The CDR3 runs 15 residues. CDR1 is SGHTA and CDR2 is FQGNSA in the germline V gene. CDR3 amino acids: CASPGGQGVRGEQFF.

CDR3 residues: CASSLVEDNNEQFF. V and J are TRBV7-8 and TRBJ2-1; TCRdb returns TRBD1, unconfirmable since there is no DNA. The CDR3 extends over 14 amino acids. Germline-derived CDR1 and CDR2 are SGHVS and FQNEAQ.